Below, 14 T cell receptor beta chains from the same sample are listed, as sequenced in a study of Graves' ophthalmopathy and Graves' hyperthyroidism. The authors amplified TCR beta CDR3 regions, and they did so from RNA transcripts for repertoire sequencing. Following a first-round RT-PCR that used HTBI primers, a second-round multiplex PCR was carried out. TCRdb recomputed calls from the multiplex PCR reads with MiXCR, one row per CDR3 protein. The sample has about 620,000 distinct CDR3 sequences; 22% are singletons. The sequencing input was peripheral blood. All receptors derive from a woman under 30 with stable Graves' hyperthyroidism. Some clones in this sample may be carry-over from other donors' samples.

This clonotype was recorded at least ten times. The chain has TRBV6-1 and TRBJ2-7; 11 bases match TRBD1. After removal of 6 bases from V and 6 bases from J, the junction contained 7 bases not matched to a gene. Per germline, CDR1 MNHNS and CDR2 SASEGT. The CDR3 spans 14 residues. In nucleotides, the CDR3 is TGTGCCAGCAGCCCGGACAGGGGGCCTTCCGAGCAGTACTTC. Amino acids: CASSPDRGPSEQYF.

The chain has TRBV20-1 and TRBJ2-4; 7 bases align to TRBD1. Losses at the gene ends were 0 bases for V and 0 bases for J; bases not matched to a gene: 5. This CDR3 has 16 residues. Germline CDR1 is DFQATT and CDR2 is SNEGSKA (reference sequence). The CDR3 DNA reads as TGCAGTGCTAGAGATTTACAGGGGCTAGCCAAAAACATTCAGTACTTC. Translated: CSARDLQGLAKNIQYF.

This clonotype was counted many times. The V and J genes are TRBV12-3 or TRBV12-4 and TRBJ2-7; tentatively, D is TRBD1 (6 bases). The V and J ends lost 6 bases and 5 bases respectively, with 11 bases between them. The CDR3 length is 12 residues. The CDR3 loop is CASSLGANEQYF. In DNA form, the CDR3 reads TGTGCCAGCAGCTTGGGGGCGAACGAGCAGTACTTC.

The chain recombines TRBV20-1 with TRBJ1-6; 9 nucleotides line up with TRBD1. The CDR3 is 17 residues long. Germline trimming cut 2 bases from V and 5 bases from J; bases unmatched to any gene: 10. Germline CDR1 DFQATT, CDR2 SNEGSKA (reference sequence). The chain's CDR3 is CSARSSGTGSDNSPLHF. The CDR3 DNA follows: TGCAGTGCTAGAAGCTCCGGGACAGGGTCGGATAATTCACCCCTCCACTTT.

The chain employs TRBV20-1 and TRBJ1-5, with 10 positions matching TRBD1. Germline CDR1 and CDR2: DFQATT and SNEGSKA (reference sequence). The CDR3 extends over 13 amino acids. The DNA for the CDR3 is TGCAGAGATTGGACAGGGGGTGGGCAGCCCCAGCATTTT. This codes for CRDWTGGGQPQHF.

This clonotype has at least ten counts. CDR3 bases: TGTGCCAGCAGCTGGGGGACAGGGCGTAAAGCTTTCTTT. The encoded protein is CASSWGTGRKAFF. The chain uses TRBV7-9 and TRBJ1-1, with 9 bases identical to TRBD1. The V gene's germline CDR1 is SEHNR and CDR2 FQNEAQ (reference sequence). V dropped 4 bases and J dropped 9; count of bases not matched to a gene: 6. This CDR3 is built from 13 residues. Drawing the rest from reference TRBV7-9 and TRBJ1-1, the complete variable domain is DTGVSQNPRHKITKRGQNVTFRCDPISEHNRLYWYRQTLGQGPEFLTYFQNEAQLEKSRLLSDRFSAERPKGSFSTLEIQRTEQGDSAMYLCASSWGTGRKAFFGQGTRLTVV.

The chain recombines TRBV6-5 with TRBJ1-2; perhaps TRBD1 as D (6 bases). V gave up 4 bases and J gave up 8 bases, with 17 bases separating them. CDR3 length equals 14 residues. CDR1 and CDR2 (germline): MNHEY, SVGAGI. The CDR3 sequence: CASSSGTQGGGYTF. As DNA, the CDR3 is TGTGCCAGCAGTTCGGGTACACAGGGAGGGGGCTACACCTTC.

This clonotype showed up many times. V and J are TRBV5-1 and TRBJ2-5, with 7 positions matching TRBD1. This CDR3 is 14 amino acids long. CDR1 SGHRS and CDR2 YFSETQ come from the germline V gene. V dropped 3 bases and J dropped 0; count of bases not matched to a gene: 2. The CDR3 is CASSSGQDQETQYF. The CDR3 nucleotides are TGCGCCAGCAGCTCAGGACAGGACCAAGAGACCCAGTACTTC. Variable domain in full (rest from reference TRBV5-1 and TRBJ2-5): KAGVTQTPRYLIKTRGQQVTLSCSPISGHRSVSWYQQTPGQGLQFLFEYFSETQRNKGNFPGRFSGRQFSNSRSEMNVSTLELGDSALYLCASSSGQDQETQYFGPGTRLLVL.

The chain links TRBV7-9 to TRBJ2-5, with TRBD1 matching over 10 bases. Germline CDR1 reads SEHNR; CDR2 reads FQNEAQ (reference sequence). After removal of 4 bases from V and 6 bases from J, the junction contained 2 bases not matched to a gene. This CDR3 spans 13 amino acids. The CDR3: CASSSDRGKTQYF. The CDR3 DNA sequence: TGTGCCAGCAGCTCGGACAGGGGGAAGACCCAGTACTTC.

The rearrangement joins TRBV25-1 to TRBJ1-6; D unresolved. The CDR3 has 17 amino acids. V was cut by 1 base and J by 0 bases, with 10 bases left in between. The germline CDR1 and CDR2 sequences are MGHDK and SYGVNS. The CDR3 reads CASSELAWSSYNSPLHF. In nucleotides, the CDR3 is TGTGCCAGCAGTGAATTAGCGTGGAGCTCCTATAATTCACCCCTCCACTTT.

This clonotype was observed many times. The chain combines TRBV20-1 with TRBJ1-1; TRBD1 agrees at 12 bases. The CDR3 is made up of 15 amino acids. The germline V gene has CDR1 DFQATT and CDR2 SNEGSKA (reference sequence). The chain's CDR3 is CSVRGQGAKNTEAFF. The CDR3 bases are TGCAGCGTGAGGGGACAGGGGGCAAAGAACACTGAAGCTTTCTTT.

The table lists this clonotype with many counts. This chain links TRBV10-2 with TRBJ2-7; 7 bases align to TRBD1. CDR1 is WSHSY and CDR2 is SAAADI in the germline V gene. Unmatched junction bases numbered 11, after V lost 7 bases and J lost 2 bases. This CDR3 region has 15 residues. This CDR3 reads CASTDRGPGAYEQYF. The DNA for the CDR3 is TGCGCCAGCACCGATAGGGGGCCAGGGGCCTACGAGCAGTACTTC.

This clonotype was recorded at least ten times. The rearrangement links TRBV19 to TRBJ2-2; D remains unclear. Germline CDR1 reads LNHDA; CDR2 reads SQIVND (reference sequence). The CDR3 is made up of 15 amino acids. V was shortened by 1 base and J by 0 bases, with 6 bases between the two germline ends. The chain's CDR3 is CASSIGSANTGELFF. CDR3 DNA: TGTGCCAGTAGTATAGGGAGCGCGAACACCGGGGAGCTGTTTTTT.

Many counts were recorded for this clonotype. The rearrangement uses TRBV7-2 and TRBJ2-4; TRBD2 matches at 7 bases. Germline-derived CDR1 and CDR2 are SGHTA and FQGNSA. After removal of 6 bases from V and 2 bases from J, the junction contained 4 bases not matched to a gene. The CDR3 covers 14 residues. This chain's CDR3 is CASSPSGTKNIQYF. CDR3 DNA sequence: TGTGCCAGCAGTCCGAGCGGGACCAAAAACATTCAGTACTTC. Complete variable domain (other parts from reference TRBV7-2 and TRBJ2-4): GAGVSQSPSNKVTEKGKDVELRCDPISGHTALYWYRQSLGQGLEFLIYFQGNSAPDKSGLPSDRFSAERTGGSVSTLTIQRTQQEDSAVYLCASSPSGTKNIQYFGAGTRLSVL.